The present entry profiles one TCR beta chain with its context. The antigen is unknown. The CDR3 is made up of 16 amino acids. V lost 0 bases and J 2 bases, leaving 11 bases between the germline ends. Germline-derived CDR1 and CDR2 are LNHNV and YYDKDF (reference sequence). The sample belongs to a study of T cell repertoires in cytomegalovirus infection. The wider study: Selected CMV epitopes included recently identified HLA-C-restricted ones as well as well-studied HLA-B-restricted ones. An indication of both CMV infection and matching HLA type came from public TCR beta signatures. The study's findings and limits: Cumulative public TCR beta family frequency identified CMV carriers with the relevant HLA. CMV-specific TCR beta clonotypes restricted by HLA-C were the ones dominating the ex vivo response.

TCRdb used MiXCR to reprocess the reads, holding one entry per CDR3 protein. The profile covers roughly 920,000 distinct CDR3 sequences, with 30% to 40% appearing a single time and under 15% taken by the ten largest. This sample comprised cultured CD8+ T cells from PBMCs, obtained from culture after CMV antigen stimulation. This TCR derives from a human donor in good health (CMV status not recorded). Some clones in this sample may be carry-over from other donors' samples. The rearrangement uses TRBV15 and TRBJ1-5; D uncertain. The CDR3 is CATSRDGGFRNQPQHF. CDR3 coding DNA: TGTGCCACCAGCAGAGATGGAGGGTTTCGCAATCAGCCCCAGCATTTT. The full variable domain, in which reference TRBV15 and TRBJ1-5 provide the parts outside the CDR3, is DAMVIQNPRYQVTQFGKPVTLSCSQTLNHNVMYWYQQKSSQAPKLLFHYYDKDFNNEADTPDNFQSRRPNTSFCFLDIRSPGLGDTAMYLCATSRDGGFRNQPQHFGDGTRLSIL.